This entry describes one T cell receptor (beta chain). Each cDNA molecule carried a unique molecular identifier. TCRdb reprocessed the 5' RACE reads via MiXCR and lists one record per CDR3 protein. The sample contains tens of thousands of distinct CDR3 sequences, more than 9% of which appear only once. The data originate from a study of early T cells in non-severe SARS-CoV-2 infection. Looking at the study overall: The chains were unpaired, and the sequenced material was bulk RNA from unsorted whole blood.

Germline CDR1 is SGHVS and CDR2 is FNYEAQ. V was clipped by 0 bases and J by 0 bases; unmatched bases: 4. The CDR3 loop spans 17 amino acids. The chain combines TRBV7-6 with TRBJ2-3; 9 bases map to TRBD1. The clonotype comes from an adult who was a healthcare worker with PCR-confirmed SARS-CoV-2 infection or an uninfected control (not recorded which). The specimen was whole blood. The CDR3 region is CASSLADRGLSTDTQYF. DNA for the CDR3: TGTGCCAGCAGCTTAGCGGACAGGGGACTTAGCACAGATACGCAGTATTTT.